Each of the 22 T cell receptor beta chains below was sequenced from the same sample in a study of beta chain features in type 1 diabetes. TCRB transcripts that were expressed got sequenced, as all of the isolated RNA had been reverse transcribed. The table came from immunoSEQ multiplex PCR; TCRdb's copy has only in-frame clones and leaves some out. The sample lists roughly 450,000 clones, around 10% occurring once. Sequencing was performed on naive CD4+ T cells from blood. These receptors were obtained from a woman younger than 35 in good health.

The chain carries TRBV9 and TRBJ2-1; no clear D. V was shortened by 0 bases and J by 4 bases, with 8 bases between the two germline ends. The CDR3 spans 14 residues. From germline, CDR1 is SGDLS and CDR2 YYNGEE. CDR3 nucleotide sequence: TGTGCCAGCAGCGTAGGAGTAAAGTACAATGAGCAGTTCTTC. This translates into CASSVGVKYNEQFF.

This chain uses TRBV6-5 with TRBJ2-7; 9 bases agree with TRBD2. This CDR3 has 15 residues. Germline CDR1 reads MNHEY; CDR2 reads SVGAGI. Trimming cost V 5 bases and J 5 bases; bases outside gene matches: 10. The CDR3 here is CASSLSGSSAHEQYF. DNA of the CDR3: TGTGCCAGCAGTCTTAGCGGGAGTTCCGCCCACGAGCAGTACTTC.

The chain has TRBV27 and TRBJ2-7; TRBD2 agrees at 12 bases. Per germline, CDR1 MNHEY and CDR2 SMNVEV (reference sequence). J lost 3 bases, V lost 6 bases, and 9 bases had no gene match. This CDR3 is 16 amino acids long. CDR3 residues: CASSVPRTSGNYEQYF. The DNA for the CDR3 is TGTGCCAGCAGCGTGCCCCGGACTAGCGGGAACTACGAGCAGTACTTC.

The CDR3 loop is CAISPGTSGWPSYNEQFF. CDR3 coding DNA: TGTGCCATCAGTCCCGGGACTAGCGGGTGGCCCTCCTACAATGAGCAGTTCTTC. The chain employs TRBV10-3 and TRBJ2-1, with TRBD2 identical over 12 bases. Unmatched junction bases numbered 8, after V lost 5 bases and J lost 0 bases. Per the germline V gene, CDR1 is ENHRY and CDR2 is SYGVKD. This CDR3 comprises 18 residues.

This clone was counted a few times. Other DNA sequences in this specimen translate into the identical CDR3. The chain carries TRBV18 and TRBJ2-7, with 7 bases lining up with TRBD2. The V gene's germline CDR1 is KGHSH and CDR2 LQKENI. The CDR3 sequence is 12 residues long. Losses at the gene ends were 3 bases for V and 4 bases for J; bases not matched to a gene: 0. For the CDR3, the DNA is TGTGCCAGCTCACCCGGGGGGTACGAGCAGTACTTC. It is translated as CASSPGGYEQYF.

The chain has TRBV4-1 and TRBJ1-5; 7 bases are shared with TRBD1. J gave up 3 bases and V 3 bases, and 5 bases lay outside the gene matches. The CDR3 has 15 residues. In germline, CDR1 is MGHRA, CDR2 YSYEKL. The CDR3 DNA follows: TGCGCCAGCAGCCACCCGGACAGGCCCAATCAGCCCCAGCATTTT. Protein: CASSHPDRPNQPQHF.

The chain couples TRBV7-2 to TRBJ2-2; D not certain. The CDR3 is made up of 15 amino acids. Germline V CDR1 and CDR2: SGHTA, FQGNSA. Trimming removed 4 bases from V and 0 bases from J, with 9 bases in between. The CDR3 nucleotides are TGTGCCAGCAGCTCCGCGCGCGCGAACACCGGGGAGCTGTTTTTT. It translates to CASSSARANTGELFF.

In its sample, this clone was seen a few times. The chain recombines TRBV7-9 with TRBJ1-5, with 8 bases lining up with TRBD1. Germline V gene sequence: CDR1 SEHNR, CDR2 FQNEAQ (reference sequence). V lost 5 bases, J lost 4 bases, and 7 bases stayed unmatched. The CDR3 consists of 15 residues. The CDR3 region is CASSPQGAGNQPQHF. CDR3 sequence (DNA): TGTGCCAGCAGCCCCCAGGGGGCGGGAAATCAGCCCCAGCATTTT.

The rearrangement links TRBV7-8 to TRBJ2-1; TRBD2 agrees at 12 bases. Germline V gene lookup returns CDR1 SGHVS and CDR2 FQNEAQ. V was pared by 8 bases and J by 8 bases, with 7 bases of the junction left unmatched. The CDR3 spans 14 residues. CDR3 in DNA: TGTGCCAGCTGCCTAGCGGGAGGGAGATATGAGCAGTTCTTC. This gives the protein CASCLAGGRYEQFF.

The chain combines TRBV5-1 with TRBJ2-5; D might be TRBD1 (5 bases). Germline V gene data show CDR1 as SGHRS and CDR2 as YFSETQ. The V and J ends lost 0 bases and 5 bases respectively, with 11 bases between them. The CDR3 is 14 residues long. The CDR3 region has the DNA TGCGCCAGCAGCTTGGAGGGGTCATGGGAGACCCAGTACTTC. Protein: CASSLEGSWETQYF.

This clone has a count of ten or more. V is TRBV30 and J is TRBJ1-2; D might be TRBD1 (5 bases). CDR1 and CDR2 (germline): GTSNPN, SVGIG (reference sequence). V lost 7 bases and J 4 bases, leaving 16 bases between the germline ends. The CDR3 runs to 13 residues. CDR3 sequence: CAFPGLRGYGYTF. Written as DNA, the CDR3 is TGTGCCTTCCCGGGACTGCGGGGCTATGGCTACACCTTC.

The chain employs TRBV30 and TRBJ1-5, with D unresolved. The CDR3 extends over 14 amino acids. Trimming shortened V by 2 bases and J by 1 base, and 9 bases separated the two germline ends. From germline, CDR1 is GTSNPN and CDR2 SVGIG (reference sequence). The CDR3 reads CAWSSGFSNQPQHF. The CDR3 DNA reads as TGTGCCTGGAGTTCGGGTTTCAGCAATCAGCCCCAGCATTTT. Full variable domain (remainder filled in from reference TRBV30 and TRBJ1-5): SQTIHQWPATLVQPVGSPLSLECTVEGTSNPNLYWYRQAAGRGLQLLFYSVGIGQISSEVPQNLSASRPQDRQFILSSKKLLLSDSGFYLCAWSSGFSNQPQHFGDGTRLSIL.

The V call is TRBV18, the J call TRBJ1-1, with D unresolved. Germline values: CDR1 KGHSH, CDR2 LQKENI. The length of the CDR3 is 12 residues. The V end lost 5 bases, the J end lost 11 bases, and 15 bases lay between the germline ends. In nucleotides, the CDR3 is TGTGCCAGCTCAACGGAAGGCCTCGGGGCTTTCTTT. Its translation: CASSTEGLGAFF.

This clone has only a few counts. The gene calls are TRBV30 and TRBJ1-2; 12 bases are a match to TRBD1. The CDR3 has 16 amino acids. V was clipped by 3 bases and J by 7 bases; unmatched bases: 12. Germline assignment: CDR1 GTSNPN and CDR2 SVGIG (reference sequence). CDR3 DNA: TGTGCCTGGAGGCCTCCCGGGACAGGGGGCTTCGGTGGCTACACCTTC. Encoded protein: CAWRPPGTGGFGGYTF.

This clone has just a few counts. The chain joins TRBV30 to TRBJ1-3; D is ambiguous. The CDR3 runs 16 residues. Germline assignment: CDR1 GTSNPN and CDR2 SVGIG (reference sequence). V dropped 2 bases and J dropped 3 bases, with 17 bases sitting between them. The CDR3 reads CAWSPGSFLGGNTIYF. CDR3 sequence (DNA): TGTGCCTGGAGTCCGGGAAGCTTCTTAGGTGGAAACACCATATATTTT.

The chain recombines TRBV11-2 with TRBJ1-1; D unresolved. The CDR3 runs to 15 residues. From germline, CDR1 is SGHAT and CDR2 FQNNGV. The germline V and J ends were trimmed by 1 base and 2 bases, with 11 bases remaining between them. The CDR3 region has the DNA TGTGCCAGCAGCTTAGGGAACAGACCAAACACTGAAGCTTTCTTT. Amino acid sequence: CASSLGNRPNTEAFF.

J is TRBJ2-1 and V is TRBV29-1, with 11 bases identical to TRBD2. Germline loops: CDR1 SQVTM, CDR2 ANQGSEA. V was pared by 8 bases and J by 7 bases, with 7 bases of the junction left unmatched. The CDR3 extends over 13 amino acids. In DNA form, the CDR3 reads TGCAGCCTAATAGCGGGAGGGGATAATGAGCAGTTCTTC. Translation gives CSLIAGGDNEQFF.

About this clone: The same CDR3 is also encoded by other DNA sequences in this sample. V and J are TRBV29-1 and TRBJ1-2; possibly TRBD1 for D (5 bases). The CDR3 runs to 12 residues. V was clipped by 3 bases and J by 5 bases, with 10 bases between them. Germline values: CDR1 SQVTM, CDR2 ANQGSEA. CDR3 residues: CSVDPGYYGYTF. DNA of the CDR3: TGCAGCGTTGACCCAGGGTATTATGGCTACACCTTC.

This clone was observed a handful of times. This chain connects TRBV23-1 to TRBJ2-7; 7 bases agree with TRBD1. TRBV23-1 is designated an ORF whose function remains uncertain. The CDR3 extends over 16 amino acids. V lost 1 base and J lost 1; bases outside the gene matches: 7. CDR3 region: CASSQYDREQSYEQYV. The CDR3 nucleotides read TGCGCCAGCAGTCAATACGACAGGGAACAATCCTACGAGCAGTACGTC.

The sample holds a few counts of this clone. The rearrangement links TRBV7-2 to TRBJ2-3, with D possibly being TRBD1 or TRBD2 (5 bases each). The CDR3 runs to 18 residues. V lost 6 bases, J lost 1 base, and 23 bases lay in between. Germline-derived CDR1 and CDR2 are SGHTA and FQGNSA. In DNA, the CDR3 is TGTGCCAGCAGTCCAATGGGGGACCAAAAACCCCGCACAGATACGCAGTATTTT. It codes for CASSPMGDQKPRTDTQYF. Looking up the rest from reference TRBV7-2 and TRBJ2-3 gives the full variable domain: GAGVSQSPSNKVTEKGKDVELRCDPISGHTALYWYRQSLGQGLEFLIYFQGNSAPDKSGLPSDRFSAERTGGSVSTLTIQRTQQEDSAVYLCASSPMGDQKPRTDTQYFGPGTRLTVL.

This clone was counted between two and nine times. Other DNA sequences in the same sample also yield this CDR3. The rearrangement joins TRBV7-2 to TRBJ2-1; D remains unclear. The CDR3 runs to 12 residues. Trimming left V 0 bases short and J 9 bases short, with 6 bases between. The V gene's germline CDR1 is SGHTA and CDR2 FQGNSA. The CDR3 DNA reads TGTGCCAGCAGCTTAGCCCGAGGTGAGCAGTTCTTC. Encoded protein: CASSLARGEQFF.

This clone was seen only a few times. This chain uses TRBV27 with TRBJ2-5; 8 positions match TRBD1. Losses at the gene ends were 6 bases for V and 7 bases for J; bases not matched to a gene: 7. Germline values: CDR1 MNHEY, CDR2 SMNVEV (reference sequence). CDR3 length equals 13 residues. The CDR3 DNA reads TGTGCCAGCAGCCAGGACAGGGTAGCGACCCAGTACTTC. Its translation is CASSQDRVATQYF.